The 5 T cell receptor beta chains below all came from one sample that was sequenced in a study of shared clonotypes between healthy human individuals. Measured with immunoSEQ multiplex PCR; TCRdb has only the in-frame clones, and not every one. The table has some 900,000 clones, around 80% seen once. Sequencing was carried out using memory CD4+ T cells sorted from blood. The subset here: CD45RA-negative fraction. The source of these receptors is a man aged 18 to 30 in good health.

The chain has TRBV5-3 and TRBJ1-5; the D gene is possibly TRBD1 (5 bases). TRBV5-3 is designated an ORF whose function remains uncertain. The CDR3 consists of 16 residues. With 4 bases removed from V and 0 bases from J, the gap between germline ends came to 14 bases. CDR3 DNA: TGTGCCAGAAGCCCTCAGGGTCGGTTTAGCAATCAGCCCCAGCATTTT. This codes for CARSPQGRFSNQPQHF.

The J gene is TRBJ2-6, the V gene TRBV28, with a weak D call TRBD1 (6 bases). Germline CDR1 and CDR2: MDHEN and SYDVKM. The CDR3 totals 14 residues. Trimming removed 9 bases at V and 3 bases at J, with 12 bases between. CDR3 DNA: TGTGCCAGTAGAGGGGGTGGTGGGGCCAACGTCCTGACTTTC. It encodes CASRGGGGANVLTF.

The rearrangement uses TRBV27 and TRBJ1-1; 8 nucleotides match TRBD1. This CDR3 has 16 amino acids. Trimming removed 2 bases from V and 5 bases from J; junction bases left unmatched: 10. CDR1 is MNHEY, CDR2 SMNVEV, per germline (reference sequence). CDR3 nucleotides: TGTGCCAGCAGTTTAACAGGGGGGGGTCGGAGGACTGAAGCTTTCTTT. The encoded protein is CASSLTGGGRRTEAFF.

The rearrangement joins TRBV2 to TRBJ1-1; D gene uncertain. This CDR3 contains 14 residues. Germline values: CDR1 SNHLY, CDR2 FYNNEI. V was pared by 5 bases and J by 0 bases, with 10 bases between. The CDR3 here is CASSRDGLNTEAFF. The CDR3 DNA is TGTGCCAGCAGTCGTGACGGCCTGAACACTGAAGCTTTCTTT.

V gene TRBV6-5 combines with J gene TRBJ1-5; D may be TRBD1 (5 bases). CDR1 is MNHEY and CDR2 is SVGAGI in the germline V gene. V lost 2 bases and J 9 bases, leaving 14 bases between the germline ends. The CDR3 extends over 14 amino acids. CDR3 residues: CASSYKYEGMPQHF. CDR3 nucleotide sequence: TGTGCCAGCAGTTACAAATACGAGGGGATGCCCCAGCATTTT.